The sample holds many counts of the clone carrying this T cell receptor beta chain. Each CDR3 protein is one row after TCRdb ran MiXCR on the reads. The table records approximately 19,000 distinct CDR3 sequences, roughly 10% of them present only once. This sample was taken from a study of type 1 regulatory T cells. As for the study in general: T-allo10 is an in vitro-generated, Tr1-enriched CD4 T cell product specific for alloantigen.

This CDR3 has 15 residues. The V and J ends lost 0 bases and 5 bases, in that order; junction bases with no gene match: 4. CDR1 is SGHDN and CDR2 is FVKESK in the germline V gene. J is TRBJ2-1 and V is TRBV14, with 7 bases that match TRBD2. The specimen was CD4+ T cells, either the whole sample or a sorted fraction (not recorded which). The sequence was obtained from a human donor in good health. The CDR3 is CASSQDLAANNEQFF. CDR3 nucleotide sequence: TGTGCCAGCAGCCAAGACCTAGCGGCCAACAATGAGCAGTTCTTC. Based on the CDR3 plus reference TRBV14 and TRBJ2-1, the full variable domain is EAGVTQFPSHSVIEKGQTVTLRCDPISGHDNLYWYRRVMGKEIKFLLHFVKESKQDESGMPNNRFLAERTGGTYSTLKVQPAELEDSGVYFCASSQDLAANNEQFFGPGTRLTVL.